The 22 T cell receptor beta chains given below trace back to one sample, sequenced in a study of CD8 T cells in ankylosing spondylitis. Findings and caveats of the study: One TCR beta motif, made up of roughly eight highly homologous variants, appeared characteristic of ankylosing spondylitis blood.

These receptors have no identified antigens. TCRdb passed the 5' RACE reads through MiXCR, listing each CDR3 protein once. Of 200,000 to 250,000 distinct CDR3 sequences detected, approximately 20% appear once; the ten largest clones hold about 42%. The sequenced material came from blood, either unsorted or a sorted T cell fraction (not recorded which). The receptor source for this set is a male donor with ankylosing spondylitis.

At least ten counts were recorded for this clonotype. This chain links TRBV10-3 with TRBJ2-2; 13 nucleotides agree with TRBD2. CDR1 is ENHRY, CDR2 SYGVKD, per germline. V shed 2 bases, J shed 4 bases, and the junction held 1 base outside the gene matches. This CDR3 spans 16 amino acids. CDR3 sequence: CAISERTSGGTGELFF. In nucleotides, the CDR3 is TGTGCCATCAGTGAGAGGACTAGCGGGGGCACCGGGGAGCTGTTTTTT.

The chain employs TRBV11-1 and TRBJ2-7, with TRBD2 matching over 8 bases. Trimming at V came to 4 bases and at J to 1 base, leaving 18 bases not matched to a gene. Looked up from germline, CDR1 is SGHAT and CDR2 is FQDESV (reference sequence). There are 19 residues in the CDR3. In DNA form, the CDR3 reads TGTGCCAGCAGCTCCGAGGGGCGGGGGGCAACCTTTTATTCCTACGAGCAGTACTTC. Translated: CASSSEGRGATFYSYEQYF.

The CDR3 is CASSYTYFGQGAGQPQHF. The CDR3 DNA is TGTGCCAGCAGTTACACCTACTTCGGACAGGGGGCAGGTCAGCCCCAGCATTTT. This chain uses TRBV6-5 with TRBJ1-5, with 11 bases that match TRBD1. V trimming: 2 bases; J trimming: 6 bases; junction bases outside the gene matches: 12. This CDR3 has 18 amino acids. Germline V gene lookup returns CDR1 MNHEY and CDR2 SVGAGI.

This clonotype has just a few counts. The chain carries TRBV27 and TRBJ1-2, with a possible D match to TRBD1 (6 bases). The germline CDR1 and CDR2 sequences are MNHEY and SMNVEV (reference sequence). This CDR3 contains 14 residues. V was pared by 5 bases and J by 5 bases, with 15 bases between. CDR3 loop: CASSPGGAGYGYTF. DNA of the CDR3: TGTGCCAGCAGTCCCGGGGGGGCCGGGTATGGCTACACCTTC.

This chain's CDR3 is CASSWGSYEQYF. DNA of the CDR3: TGTGCCAGCAGTTGGGGGTCCTACGAGCAGTACTTC. The chain employs TRBV28 and TRBJ2-7; D tentatively fits TRBD1 or TRBD2 (5 bases each). V was trimmed by 4 bases and J by 1 base, leaving 5 bases between them. The CDR3 runs to 12 residues. Germline lookup yields CDR1 MDHEN and CDR2 SYDVKM.

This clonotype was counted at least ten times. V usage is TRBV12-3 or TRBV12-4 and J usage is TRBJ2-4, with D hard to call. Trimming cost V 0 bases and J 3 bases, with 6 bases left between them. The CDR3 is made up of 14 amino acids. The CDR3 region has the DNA TGTGCCAGCAGTTTAGCAATCGGCAAAAACATTCAGTACTTC. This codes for CASSLAIGKNIQYF.

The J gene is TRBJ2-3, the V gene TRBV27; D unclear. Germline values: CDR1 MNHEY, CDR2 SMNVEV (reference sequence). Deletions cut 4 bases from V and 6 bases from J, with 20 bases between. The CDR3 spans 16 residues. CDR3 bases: TGTGCCAGCAGTTCCCTCGGGCCCGTAACCGCGGATACGCAGTATTTT. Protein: CASSSLGPVTADTQYF.

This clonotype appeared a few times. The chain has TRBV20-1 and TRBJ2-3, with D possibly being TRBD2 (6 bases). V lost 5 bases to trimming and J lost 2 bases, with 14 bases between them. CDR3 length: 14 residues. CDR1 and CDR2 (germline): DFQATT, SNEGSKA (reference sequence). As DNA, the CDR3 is TGCAGTGCTCCCTGGGGGGTACTCACAGATACGCAGTATTTT. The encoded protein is CSAPWGVLTDTQYF.

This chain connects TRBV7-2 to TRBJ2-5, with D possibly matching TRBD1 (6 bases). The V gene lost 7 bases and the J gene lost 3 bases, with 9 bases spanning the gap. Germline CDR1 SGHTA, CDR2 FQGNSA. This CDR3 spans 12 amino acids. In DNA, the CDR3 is TGTGCCAGCACCCCAGGGGAAGAGACCCAGTACTTC. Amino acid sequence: CASTPGEETQYF.

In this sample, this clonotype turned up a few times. This CDR3 is CASSLGLAYGYTF. CDR3 nucleotides: TGCGCCAGCAGCTTGGGCTTGGCCTATGGCTACACCTTC. The chain joins TRBV5-1 to TRBJ1-2; D remains ambiguous. Germline CDR1 reads SGHRS; CDR2 reads YFSETQ. Deletions cut 0 bases from V and 4 bases from J, with 7 bases between. This CDR3 comprises 13 residues.

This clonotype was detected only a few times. CDR3 in DNA: TGTGCCAGCATCCCCCAAGCGGGAGGGGGGTACGAGCAGTACTTC. It encodes CASIPQAGGGYEQYF. V is TRBV2 and J is TRBJ2-7; 10 bases align to TRBD2. This CDR3 is 15 amino acids long. From germline, CDR1 is SNHLY and CDR2 FYNNEI. J lost 4 bases, V lost 7 bases, and 10 bases had no gene match.

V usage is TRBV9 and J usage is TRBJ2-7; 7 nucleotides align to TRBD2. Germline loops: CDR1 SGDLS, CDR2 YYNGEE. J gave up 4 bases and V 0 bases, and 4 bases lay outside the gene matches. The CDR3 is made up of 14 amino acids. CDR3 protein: CASSVAAGTYEQYF. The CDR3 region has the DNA TGTGCCAGCAGCGTAGCAGCGGGAACGTACGAGCAGTACTTC.

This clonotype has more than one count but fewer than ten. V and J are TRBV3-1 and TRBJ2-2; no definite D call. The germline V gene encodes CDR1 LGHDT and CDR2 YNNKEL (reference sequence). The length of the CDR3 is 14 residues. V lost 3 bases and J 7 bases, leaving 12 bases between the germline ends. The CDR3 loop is CASSHLDTGGELFF. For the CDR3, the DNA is TGTGCCAGCAGCCACCTTGACACGGGCGGGGAGCTGTTTTTT.

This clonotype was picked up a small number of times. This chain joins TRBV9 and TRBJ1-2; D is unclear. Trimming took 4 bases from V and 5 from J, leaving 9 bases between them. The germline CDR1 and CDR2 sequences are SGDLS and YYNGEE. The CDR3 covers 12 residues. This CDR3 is CASSFNSYGYTF. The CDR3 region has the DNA TGTGCCAGCAGCTTTAACAGTTATGGCTACACCTTC.

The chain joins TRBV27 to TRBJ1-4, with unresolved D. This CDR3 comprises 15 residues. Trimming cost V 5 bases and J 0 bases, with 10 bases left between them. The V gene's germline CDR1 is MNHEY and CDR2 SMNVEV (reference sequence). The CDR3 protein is CASSRRPATNEKLFF. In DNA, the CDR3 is TGTGCCAGCAGTAGGAGACCTGCAACTAATGAAAAACTGTTTTTT.

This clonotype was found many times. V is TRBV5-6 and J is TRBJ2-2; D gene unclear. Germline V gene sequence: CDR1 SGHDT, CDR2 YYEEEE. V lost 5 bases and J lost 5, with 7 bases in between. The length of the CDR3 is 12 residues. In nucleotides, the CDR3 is TGTGCCAGCAGTTCGGGTACCGGGGAGCTGTTTTTT. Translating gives CASSSGTGELFF. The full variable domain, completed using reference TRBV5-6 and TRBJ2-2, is DAGVTQSPTHLIKTRGQQVTLRCSPKSGHDTVSWYQQALGQGPQFIFQYYEEEERQRGNFPDRFSGHQFPNYSSELNVNALLLGDSALYLCASSSGTGELFFGEGSRLTVL.

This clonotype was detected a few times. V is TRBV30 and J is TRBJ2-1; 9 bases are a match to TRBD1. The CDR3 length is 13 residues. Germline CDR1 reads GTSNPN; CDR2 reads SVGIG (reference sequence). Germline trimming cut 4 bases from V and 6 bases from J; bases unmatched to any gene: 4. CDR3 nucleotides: TGTGCCTGGACCCCGGGACAGGGCAATGAGCAGTTCTTC. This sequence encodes CAWTPGQGNEQFF.

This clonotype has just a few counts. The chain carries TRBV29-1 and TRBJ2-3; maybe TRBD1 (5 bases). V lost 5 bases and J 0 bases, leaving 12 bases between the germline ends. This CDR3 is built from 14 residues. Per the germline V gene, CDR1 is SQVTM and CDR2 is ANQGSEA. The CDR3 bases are TGCAGCGTTAATCAGGGCTATAGCACAGATACGCAGTATTTT. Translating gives CSVNQGYSTDTQYF.

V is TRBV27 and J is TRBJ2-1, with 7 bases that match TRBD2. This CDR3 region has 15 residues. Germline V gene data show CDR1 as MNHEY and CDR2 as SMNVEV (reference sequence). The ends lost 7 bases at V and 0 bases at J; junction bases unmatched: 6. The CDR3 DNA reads TGTGCCAGCACCAGCGGGGCTAGCTCCTACAATGAGCAGTTCTTC. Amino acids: CASTSGASSYNEQFF.

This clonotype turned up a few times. CDR3 DNA sequence: TGCAGCGTTGCTTGGTGGACGGAGCGGGAGACAAACACCGGGGAGCTGTTTTTT. Encoded protein: CSVAWWTERETNTGELFF. This chain joins TRBV29-1 and TRBJ2-2; 8 nucleotides align to TRBD2. V trimming: 4 bases; J trimming: 2 bases; junction bases outside the gene matches: 15. The germline gives CDR1 SQVTM, CDR2 ANQGSEA. This CDR3 contains 18 residues.

The CDR3: CASSISTPGGYEQYF. The CDR3 bases are TGTGCCAGTAGTATCTCGACTCCAGGGGGCTACGAGCAGTACTTC. The chain couples TRBV19 to TRBJ2-7, with 7 bases aligning to TRBD1. The CDR3 is 15 residues long. V was pared by 3 bases and J by 3 bases, with 8 bases of the junction left unmatched. From germline, CDR1 is LNHDA and CDR2 SQIVND (reference sequence).

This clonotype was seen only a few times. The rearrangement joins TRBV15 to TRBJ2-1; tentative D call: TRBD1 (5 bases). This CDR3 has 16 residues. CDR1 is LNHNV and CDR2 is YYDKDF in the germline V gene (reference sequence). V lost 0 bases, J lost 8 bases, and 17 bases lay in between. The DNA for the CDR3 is TGTGCCACCAGCAGAGATCAAGGGGCGGTGAGCGATGAGCAGTTCTTC. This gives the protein CATSRDQGAVSDEQFF.